This T cell receptor beta chain was found in a study of T cells expressing NK-cell markers. Study-wide context: Sorted CD3+CD56+NKG2C+, CD3+CD56+NKG2C- and CD3+CD56-NKG2C+ T cells provided the TCR beta repertoires. HCMV seropositivity characterized most of the eight sequenced donors, and seronegativity one.

CDR1 and CDR2 (germline): LNHDA, SQIVND (reference sequence). The CDR3 is made up of 16 amino acids. TCRdb reprocessed the 5' RACE reads, with one entry per CDR3 protein and no DNA. The sample data list 90,000 to 130,000 distinct CDR3 sequences. This TCR was sampled from a woman between 18 and 70 years old in good health. Sequencing used blood T cells: a sorted CD56 or NKG2C T cell subset, CD4+ or CD8+ T cells, or bulk PBMC T cells (not recorded which). This chain links TRBV19 with TRBJ2-3; TCRdb picks TRBD2, but there is no DNA to check that call. CDR3 in amino acids: CASSPLAGGGTDTQYF.